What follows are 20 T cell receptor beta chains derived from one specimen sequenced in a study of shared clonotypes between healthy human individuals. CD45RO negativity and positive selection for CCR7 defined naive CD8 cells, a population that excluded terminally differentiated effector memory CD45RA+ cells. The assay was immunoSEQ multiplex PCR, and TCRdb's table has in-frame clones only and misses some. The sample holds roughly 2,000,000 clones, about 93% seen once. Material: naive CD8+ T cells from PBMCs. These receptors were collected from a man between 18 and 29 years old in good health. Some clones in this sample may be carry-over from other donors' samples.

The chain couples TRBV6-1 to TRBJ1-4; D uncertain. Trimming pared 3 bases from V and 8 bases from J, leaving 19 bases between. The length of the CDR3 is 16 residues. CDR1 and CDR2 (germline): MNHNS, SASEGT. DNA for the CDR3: TGTGCCAGCAGTGATCTGGTTGTAGCCGCGTTCGAAAAACTGTTTTTT. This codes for CASSDLVVAAFEKLFF.

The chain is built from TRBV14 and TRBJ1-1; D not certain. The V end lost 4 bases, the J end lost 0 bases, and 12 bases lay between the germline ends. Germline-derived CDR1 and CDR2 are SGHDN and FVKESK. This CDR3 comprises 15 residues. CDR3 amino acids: CASSRWGDMNTEAFF. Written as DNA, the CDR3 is TGTGCCAGCAGCCGTTGGGGAGACATGAACACTGAAGCTTTCTTT.

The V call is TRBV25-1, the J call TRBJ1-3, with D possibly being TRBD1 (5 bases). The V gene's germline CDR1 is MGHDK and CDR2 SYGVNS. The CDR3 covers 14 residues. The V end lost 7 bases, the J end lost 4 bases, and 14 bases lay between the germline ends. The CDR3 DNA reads TGTGCCAGCATGGGGACGTACGCAGGAAACACCATATATTTT. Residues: CASMGTYAGNTIYF.

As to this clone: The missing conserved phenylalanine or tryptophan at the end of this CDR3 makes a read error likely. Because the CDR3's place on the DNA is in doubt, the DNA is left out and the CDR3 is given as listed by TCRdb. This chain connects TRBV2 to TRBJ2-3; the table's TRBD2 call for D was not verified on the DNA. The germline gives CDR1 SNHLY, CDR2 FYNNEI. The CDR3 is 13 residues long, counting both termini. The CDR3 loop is CASRLRAGEVDCA.

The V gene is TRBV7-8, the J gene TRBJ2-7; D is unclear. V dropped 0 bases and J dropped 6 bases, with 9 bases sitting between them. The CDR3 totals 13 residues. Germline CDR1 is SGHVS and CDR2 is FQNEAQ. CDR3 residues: CASSLARRSEQYF. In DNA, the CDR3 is TGTGCCAGCAGCTTAGCGAGACGTAGCGAGCAGTACTTC.

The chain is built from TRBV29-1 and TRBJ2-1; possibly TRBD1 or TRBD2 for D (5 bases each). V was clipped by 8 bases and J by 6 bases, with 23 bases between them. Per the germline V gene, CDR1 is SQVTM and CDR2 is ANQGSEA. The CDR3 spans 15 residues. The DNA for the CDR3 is TGCAGCACCCGAGGGGCTACCTATAAGGGCAATGAGCAGTTCTTC. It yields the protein CSTRGATYKGNEQFF.

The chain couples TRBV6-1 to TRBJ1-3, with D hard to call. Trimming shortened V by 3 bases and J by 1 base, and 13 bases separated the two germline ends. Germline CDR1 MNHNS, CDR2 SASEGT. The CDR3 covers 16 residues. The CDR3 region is CASSEMGRASGNTIYF. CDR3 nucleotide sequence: TGTGCCAGCAGTGAGATGGGCCGGGCATCTGGAAACACCATATATTTT.

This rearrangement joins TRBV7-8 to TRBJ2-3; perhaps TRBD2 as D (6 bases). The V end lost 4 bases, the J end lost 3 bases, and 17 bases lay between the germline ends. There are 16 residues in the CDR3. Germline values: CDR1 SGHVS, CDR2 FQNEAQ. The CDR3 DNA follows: TGTGCCAGCAGCTCCTCCCTAAGCGGAGGGACAGATACGCAGTATTTT. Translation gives CASSSSLSGGTDTQYF.

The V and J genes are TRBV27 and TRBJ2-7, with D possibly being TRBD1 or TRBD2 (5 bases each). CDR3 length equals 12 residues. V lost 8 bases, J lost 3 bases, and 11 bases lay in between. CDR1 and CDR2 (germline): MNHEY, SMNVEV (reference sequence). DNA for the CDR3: TGTGCCAGCGGGACGAGCTACTACGAGCAGTACTTC. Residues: CASGTSYYEQYF.

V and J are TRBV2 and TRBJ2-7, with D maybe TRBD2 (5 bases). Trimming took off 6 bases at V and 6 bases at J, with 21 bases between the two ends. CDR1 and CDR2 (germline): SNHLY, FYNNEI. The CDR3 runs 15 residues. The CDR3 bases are TGTGCCAGCAGCGGTCAAGAGGAGGCCACCGCCGAGCAGTACTTC. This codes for CASSGQEEATAEQYF.

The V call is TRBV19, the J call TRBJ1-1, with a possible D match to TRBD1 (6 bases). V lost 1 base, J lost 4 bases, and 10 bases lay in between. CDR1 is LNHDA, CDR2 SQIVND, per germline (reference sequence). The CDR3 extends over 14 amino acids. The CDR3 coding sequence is TGTGCCAGTAGTATAGCAGGGGTGGGCACTGAAGCTTTCTTT. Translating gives CASSIAGVGTEAFF. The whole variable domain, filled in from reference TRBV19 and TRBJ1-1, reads DGGITQSPKYLFRKEGQNVTLSCEQNLNHDAMYWYRQDPGQGLRLIYYSQIVNDFQKGDIAEGYSVSREKKESFPLTVTSAQKNPTAFYLCASSIAGVGTEAFFGQGTRLTVV.

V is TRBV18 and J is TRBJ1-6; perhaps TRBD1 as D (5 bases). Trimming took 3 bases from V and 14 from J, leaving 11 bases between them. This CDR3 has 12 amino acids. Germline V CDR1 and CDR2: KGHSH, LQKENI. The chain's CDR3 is CASSPGGDSLHF. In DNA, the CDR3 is TGTGCCAGCTCACCGGGAGGGGATTCCCTCCACTTT.

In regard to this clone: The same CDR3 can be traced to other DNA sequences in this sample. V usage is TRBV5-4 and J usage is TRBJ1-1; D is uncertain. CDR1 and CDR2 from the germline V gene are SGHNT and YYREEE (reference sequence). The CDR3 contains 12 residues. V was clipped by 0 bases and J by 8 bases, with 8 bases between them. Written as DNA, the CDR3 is TGTGCCAGCAGCTTGGGAGGGCTAGAAGCTTTCTTT. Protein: CASSLGGLEAFF.

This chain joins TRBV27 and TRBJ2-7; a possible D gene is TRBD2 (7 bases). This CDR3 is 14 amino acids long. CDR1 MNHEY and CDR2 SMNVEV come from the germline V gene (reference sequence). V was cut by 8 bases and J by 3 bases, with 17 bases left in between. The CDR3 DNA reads TGTGCCAGCTCAACGTTGGGGGGGCACTACGAGCAGTACTTC. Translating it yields CASSTLGGHYEQYF.

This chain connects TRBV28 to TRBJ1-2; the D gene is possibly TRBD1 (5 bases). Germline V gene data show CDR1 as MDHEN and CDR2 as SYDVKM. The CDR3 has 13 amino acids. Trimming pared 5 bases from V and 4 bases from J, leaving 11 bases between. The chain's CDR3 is CASSPGTIYGYTF. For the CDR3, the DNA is TGTGCCAGCAGTCCCGGGACTATCTATGGCTACACCTTC.

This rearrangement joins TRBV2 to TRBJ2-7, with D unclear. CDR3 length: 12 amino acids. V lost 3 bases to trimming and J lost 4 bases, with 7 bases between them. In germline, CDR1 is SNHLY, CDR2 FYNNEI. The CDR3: CASSDIGYEQYF. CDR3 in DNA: TGTGCCAGCAGTGACATAGGATACGAGCAGTACTTC. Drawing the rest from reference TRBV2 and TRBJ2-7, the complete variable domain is EPEVTQTPSHQVTQMGQEVILRCVPISNHLYFYWYRQILGQKVEFLVSFYNNEISEKSEIFDDQFSVERPDGSNFTLKIRSTKLEDSAMYFCASSDIGYEQYFGPGTRLTVT.

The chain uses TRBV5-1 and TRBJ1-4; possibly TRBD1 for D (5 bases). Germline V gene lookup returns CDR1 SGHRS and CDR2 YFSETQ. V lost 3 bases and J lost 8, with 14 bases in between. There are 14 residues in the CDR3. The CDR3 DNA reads TGCGCCAGCAGCTCGCAGGGATCGGGAGAAAAACTGTTTTTT. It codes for CASSSQGSGEKLFF.

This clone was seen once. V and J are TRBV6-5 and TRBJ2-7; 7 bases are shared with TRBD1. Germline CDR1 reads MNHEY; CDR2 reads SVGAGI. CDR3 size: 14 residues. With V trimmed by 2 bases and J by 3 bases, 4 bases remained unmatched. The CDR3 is CASSYTGQDYEQYF. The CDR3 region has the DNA TGTGCCAGCAGTTACACAGGACAGGACTACGAGCAGTACTTC.

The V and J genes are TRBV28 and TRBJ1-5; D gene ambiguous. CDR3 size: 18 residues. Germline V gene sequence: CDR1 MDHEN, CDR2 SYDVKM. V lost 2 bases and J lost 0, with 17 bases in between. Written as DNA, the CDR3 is TGTGCCAGCAGTTTAAACGTAGGCAGAGAAATTAGCAATCAGCCCCAGCATTTT. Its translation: CASSLNVGREISNQPQHF.

The chain's CDR3 is CASSLNKNIQYF. The CDR3 nucleotides are TGTGCCAGCAGCTTGAACAAAAACATTCAGTACTTC. The chain employs TRBV5-6 and TRBJ2-4; D unresolved. CDR1 is SGHDT, CDR2 YYEEEE, per germline. V lost 1 base to trimming and J lost 3 bases, with 2 bases between them. The CDR3 runs to 12 residues.